The clone carrying this TCR beta chain has more than one count but fewer than ten. TCRdb passed the 5' RACE reads through MiXCR, listing each CDR3 protein once. The sample gives under 2,500 distinct CDR3 sequences, roughly a quarter of which show up once; around a quarter is in the top ten. The time point is: sample taken at primary tumor resection. Sequencing was performed on whole RNA extracted from tumor and nontumor lung tissue, or from frozen PBMC, and the material was left unsorted. This specimen belongs to a study of spatial heterogeneity in lung cancer. Study overall: Sequence detection consistently recorded a greater number of beta-chain than alpha-chain sequences.

V lost 4 bases to trimming and J lost 1 base, with 7 bases between them. Germline-derived CDR1 and CDR2 are SQVTM and ANQGSEA. This CDR3 spans 12 amino acids. Here the sequenced sample was normal lung tissue next to the tumor, taken at surgery. The sequence derives from a male donor with early-stage non-small cell lung cancer. This chain joins TRBV29-1 and TRBJ1-2, with no clear D. The CDR3 is CSVAALNYGYTF. CDR3 DNA: TGCAGCGTTGCAGCGCTTAACTATGGCTACACCTTC.